This TCR beta chain appears in the sequencing data of a study of cytomegalovirus exposure and HLA in healthy donors. Study results and caveats: Cytomegalovirus association was assigned to about 150 TCR beta chains. Three CMV-associated chains proved CMV antigen-specific in vitro. A link between a missense DCLRE1C variant and TCR beta V- and J-gene trimming emerged from a later analysis.

PCR employed 60 Vbeta and 13 Jbeta primers. Only in-frame clones appear in the TCRdb table, and some are missing; sequencing was by immunoSEQ multiplex PCR. The profile covers some 190,000 clones, with approximately 86% appearing a single time and around 0.31% taken by the ten largest. Turning to this clone: Its matching antigen is unknown.

This clonotype was sampled from a woman in her twenties or thirties in good health and CMV-seronegative. Sequencing was done on a sample of PBMCs.

In DNA, the CDR3 is TGTGCCAGCGGCCTTAGGGGGACAGGCTCCTTCACTGAAGCTTTCTTT. Translation gives CASGLRGTGSFTEAFF. J is TRBJ1-1 and V is TRBV27; 8 bases agree with TRBD1. Trimming took 8 bases from V and 4 from J; bases not matched to a gene: 15. The CDR3 contains 16 residues. CDR1 and CDR2 from the germline V gene are MNHEY and SMNVEV (reference sequence).